The 30 T cell receptor beta chains in this list originate from one sample, sequenced in a study of CD8 T cells in Susac syndrome. The authors reverse transcribed about 0.5 to 1 ug RNA with random hexamers. In TCRdb, the immunoSEQ multiplex PCR reads were re-called with MiXCR into one record per CDR3 protein. The profile covers roughly 300,000 distinct CDR3 sequences, with approximately 85% appearing a single time and 0.11% taken by the ten largest. What was sequenced was CD8+ T cells from PBMCs. These TCRs come from a human donor with multiple sclerosis.

The J gene is TRBJ2-1, the V gene TRBV29-1; D is undetermined. The germline V gene has CDR1 SQVTM and CDR2 ANQGSEA. Trimming took 6 bases from V and 0 from J, leaving 15 bases between them. The CDR3 consists of 15 residues. The CDR3 coding sequence is TGCAGCGTCATGAGAGGCAGGAGCTCCTACAATGAGCAGTTCTTC. Translating it yields CSVMRGRSSYNEQFF.

This sequence joins TRBV9 and TRBJ2-3; 10 nucleotides align to TRBD2. Losses at the gene ends were 4 bases for V and 1 base for J; bases not matched to a gene: 6. CDR1 and CDR2 from the germline V gene are SGDLS and YYNGEE. The CDR3 contains 16 residues. CDR3 amino acids: CASSPEGLAGTDTQYF. CDR3 nucleotides: TGTGCCAGCAGCCCGGAAGGACTAGCGGGCACAGATACGCAGTATTTT.

V usage is TRBV27 and J usage is TRBJ2-2; D is uncertain. Looked up from germline, CDR1 is MNHEY and CDR2 is SMNVEV (reference sequence). CDR3 length: 10 residues. With 10 bases removed from V and 6 bases from J, the gap between germline ends came to 6 bases. CDR3 nucleotides: TGTGCCACCTATTCCGGGGAGCTGTTTTTT. The encoded protein is CATYSGELFF.

Only one count was recorded for this clonotype. The chain links TRBV7-9 to TRBJ2-2; 8 bases are a match to TRBD1. V shed 8 bases and J 6 bases; nucleotides not matched to a gene: 8. The CDR3 spans 14 residues. Germline CDR1 reads SEHNR; CDR2 reads FQNEAQ (reference sequence). This chain's CDR3 is CASGGQGYSGELFF. CDR3 DNA: TGTGCCAGCGGTGGACAGGGTTACTCCGGGGAGCTGTTTTTT.

This clonotype came up a few times. This sequence joins TRBV19 and TRBJ2-1; 7 bases map to TRBD2. V shed 5 bases and J 4 bases; nucleotides not matched to a gene: 5. The CDR3 covers 14 residues. CDR1 is LNHDA, CDR2 SQIVND, per germline (reference sequence). CDR3 nucleotide sequence: TGTGCCAGTAGTGCAGGAGCGGGATACAATGAGCAGTTCTTC. Encoded protein: CASSAGAGYNEQFF.

V usage is TRBV20-1 and J usage is TRBJ2-1, with TRBD2 matching 9 bases. Losses at the gene ends were 5 bases for V and 8 bases for J; bases not matched to a gene: 10. The CDR3 length is 14 residues. Germline loops: CDR1 DFQATT, CDR2 SNEGSKA (reference sequence). The CDR3 protein is CSAGGLALYDEQFF. The CDR3 bases are TGCAGTGCTGGGGGACTAGCTCTTTACGATGAGCAGTTCTTC.

The V gene is TRBV12-3 or TRBV12-4, the J gene TRBJ2-7; 9 bases are shared with TRBD1. The CDR3 totals 14 residues. V gave up 5 bases and J gave up 6 bases; unmatched junction bases: 8. CDR3 nucleotide sequence: TGTGCCAGCAGTCTCCCGGGACAGGGTGGCGAGCAGTACTTC. Residues: CASSLPGQGGEQYF.

This clonotype has only one observation. The chain recombines TRBV6-6 with TRBJ1-1, with no clear D. V dropped 7 bases and J dropped 5 bases, with 5 bases sitting between them. Germline V lookup: CDR1 MNHNY, CDR2 SVGAGI (reference sequence). This CDR3 is built from 10 residues. CDR3 region: CASIHTEAFF. In nucleotides, the CDR3 is TGTGCCAGCATCCATACTGAAGCTTTCTTT.

This sequence joins TRBV7-9 and TRBJ2-1, with D unclear. Germline CDR1 reads SEHNR; CDR2 reads FQNEAQ (reference sequence). The CDR3 has 12 amino acids. V gave up 3 bases and J gave up 10 bases, with 10 bases separating them. CDR3 in DNA: TGTGCCAGCAGCTTTAGGTCTGGGGAGCAGTTCTTC. Amino acids: CASSFRSGEQFF.

The gene calls are TRBV9 and TRBJ1-4, with D maybe TRBD1 (5 bases). CDR3 size: 14 residues. Between the trimmed V and J ends, which lost 5 bases and 8 bases, there was a span of 16 bases. Looked up from germline, CDR1 is SGDLS and CDR2 is YYNGEE. The CDR3 reads CASRRAGEGEKLFF. CDR3 bases: TGTGCCAGCAGGCGGGCGGGGGAGGGGGAAAAACTGTTTTTT.

The chain couples TRBV27 to TRBJ2-7; 15 bases fit TRBD2. Germline trimming cut 3 bases from V and 4 bases from J; bases unmatched to any gene: 4. Germline CDR1 MNHEY, CDR2 SMNVEV (reference sequence). This CDR3 region has 16 residues. CDR3 loop: CASSLAGTSGRYEQYF. The CDR3 DNA follows: TGTGCCAGCAGTTTGGCGGGGACTAGCGGGAGGTACGAGCAGTACTTC.

The gene calls are TRBV11-2 and TRBJ1-2; no clear D gene. Trimming shortened V by 5 bases and J by 6 bases, and 13 bases separated the two germline ends. The CDR3 spans 13 residues. Germline assignment: CDR1 SGHAT and CDR2 FQNNGV. The CDR3 bases are TGTGCCAGCAGCCTCGGTCCGTCCCATGGCTACACCTTC. Residues: CASSLGPSHGYTF.

The CDR3 here is CASGPGREQYF. CDR3 DNA sequence: TGTGCCAGCGGCCCGGGGAGGGAGCAGTACTTC. This chain joins TRBV9 and TRBJ2-7; possible D gene TRBD2, 6 bases. Germline CDR1 is SGDLS and CDR2 is YYNGEE. This CDR3 contains 11 residues. Trimming removed 7 bases from V and 7 bases from J, with 12 bases in between.

The chain is built from TRBV7-9 and TRBJ2-4; D possibly corresponds to TRBD1 (5 bases). The germline V gene encodes CDR1 SEHNR and CDR2 FQNEAQ (reference sequence). The CDR3 is 16 amino acids. Trimming took off 1 base at V and 0 bases at J, with 10 bases between the two ends. CDR3 in amino acids: CASSLGQGLAKNIQYF. The CDR3, as DNA: TGTGCCAGCAGCTTAGGTCAGGGTCTAGCCAAAAACATTCAGTACTTC.

The J gene is TRBJ1-1, the V gene TRBV19, with D perhaps TRBD1 (5 bases). From germline, CDR1 is LNHDA and CDR2 SQIVND (reference sequence). Deletions cut 5 bases from V and 5 bases from J, with 18 bases between. The CDR3 is 15 residues long. CDR3 loop: CASSAHGQGRTEAFF. As DNA, the CDR3 is TGTGCCAGTAGTGCCCACGGGCAGGGCCGGACTGAAGCTTTCTTT.

This chain links TRBV18 with TRBJ1-5; 7 nucleotides agree with TRBD1. V gave up 6 bases and J gave up 0 bases; unmatched junction bases: 14. The CDR3 has 18 residues. Germline V CDR1 and CDR2: KGHSH, LQKENI. The CDR3 loop reads CASSRDREVGYSNQPQHF. The CDR3 DNA sequence: TGTGCCAGCTCGCGCGACAGGGAAGTGGGTTATAGCAATCAGCCCCAGCATTTT.

The sample holds one count of this clonotype. The chain couples TRBV9 to TRBJ2-4; no reliable D call. Per germline, CDR1 SGDLS and CDR2 YYNGEE. Trimming took 3 bases from V and 0 from J, leaving 7 bases between them. The CDR3 spans 14 residues. CDR3 sequence (DNA): TGTGCCAGCAGCGGGAGCGTAGCCAAAAACATTCAGTACTTC. It translates to CASSGSVAKNIQYF.

The chain couples TRBV7-9 to TRBJ2-1; 13 bases agree with TRBD2. The length of the CDR3 is 16 residues. V dropped 4 bases and J dropped 9; count of bases not matched to a gene: 9. Germline V CDR1 and CDR2: SEHNR, FQNEAQ (reference sequence). The CDR3, as DNA: TGTGCCAGCAGCTGGACTAGCGGGAGTCGGCAAGGTGAGCAGTTCTTC. Protein product: CASSWTSGSRQGEQFF.

V is TRBV7-9 and J is TRBJ2-7; 8 nucleotides match TRBD2. The CDR3 is made up of 14 amino acids. Germline-derived CDR1 and CDR2 are SEHNR and FQNEAQ (reference sequence). The V segment lost 1 base and the J segment 7 bases; nucleotides outside the gene matches: 6. The CDR3 DNA follows: TGTGCCAGCAGCTTAGTAAGCGGGAGCGGGGAGCAGTACTTC. This gives the protein CASSLVSGSGEQYF.

CDR3 in amino acids: CASSEGGGRAYNEQFF. The CDR3 DNA reads as TGTGCCAGCAGTGAAGGGGGCGGGAGGGCCTACAATGAGCAGTTCTTC. V and J are TRBV2 and TRBJ2-1; 9 positions agree with TRBD2. Trimming at V came to 1 base and at J to 2 bases, leaving 3 bases not matched to a gene. This CDR3 contains 16 residues. Per germline, CDR1 SNHLY and CDR2 FYNNEI.

The chain recombines TRBV9 with TRBJ2-7; 8 bases agree with TRBD2. The ends lost 4 bases at V and 2 bases at J; junction bases unmatched: 8. CDR3 length: 15 residues. Germline CDR1 SGDLS, CDR2 YYNGEE. The DNA for the CDR3 is TGTGCCAGCAGCTCCCAAGCGGGAGAGACCTACGAGCAGTACTTC. Amino acids: CASSSQAGETYEQYF.

V and J are TRBV4-1 and TRBJ2-7; 8 positions match TRBD1. V was clipped by 3 bases and J by 3 bases; unmatched bases: 10. There are 16 residues in the CDR3. Germline V gene lookup returns CDR1 MGHRA and CDR2 YSYEKL. Written as DNA, the CDR3 is TGCGCCAGCAGCCAGGTGGACAGGGTAAGGCTCTACGAGCAGTACTTC. Encoded protein: CASSQVDRVRLYEQYF.

V gene TRBV9 combines with J gene TRBJ2-7; no clear D. This CDR3 has 16 residues. V lost 4 bases to trimming and J lost 6 bases, with 23 bases between them. Per the germline V gene, CDR1 is SGDLS and CDR2 is YYNGEE. DNA of the CDR3: TGTGCCAGCAGCCCGTTAGAGCGTCCCGGAGCTGGCGAGCAGTACTTC. Encoded protein: CASSPLERPGAGEQYF.

J is TRBJ2-7 and V is TRBV27; 7 nucleotides match TRBD1. This CDR3 spans 13 amino acids. With 6 bases clipped from V and 2 bases from J, the junction kept 4 bases outside the gene matches. Germline V gives CDR1 MNHEY, CDR2 SMNVEV (reference sequence). CDR3 amino acids: CASRTTGAYEQYF. The CDR3 coding sequence is TGTGCCAGCAGGACCACAGGGGCCTACGAGCAGTACTTC.

This clonotype was recorded only once. The chain uses TRBV4-1 and TRBJ2-3; 8 bases agree with TRBD2. Germline V gives CDR1 MGHRA, CDR2 YSYEKL. J lost 2 bases, V lost 6 bases, and 13 bases had no gene match. The CDR3 runs to 17 residues. The CDR3: CASSPGGKTSYTDTQYF. CDR3 coding DNA: TGCGCCAGCAGTCCGGGGGGGAAGACTAGTTACACAGATACGCAGTATTTT.

The genes are TRBV7-2 and TRBJ1-2; unclear D gene. The V and J ends lost 4 bases and 2 bases respectively, with 8 bases between them. The CDR3 has 13 residues. Germline V CDR1 and CDR2: SGHTA, FQGNSA. The CDR3 protein is CASSSTDNYGYTF. In DNA form, the CDR3 reads TGTGCCAGCAGCTCTACAGACAACTATGGCTACACCTTC.

The chain uses TRBV30 and TRBJ2-1; 7 bases are shared with TRBD2. V lost 5 bases and J lost 9; bases outside the gene matches: 7. This CDR3 region has 12 residues. Per the germline V gene, CDR1 is GTSNPN and CDR2 is SVGIG (reference sequence). CDR3 DNA sequence: TGTGCCTGGTCACTCCCTAGCGGTGAGCAGTTCTTC. The encoded protein is CAWSLPSGEQFF.

The V gene is TRBV21-1, the J gene TRBJ2-1; the table's D gene call, TRBD2, was not cross checked with the DNA. TRBV21-1 is reported as a pseudogene. The CDR3 covers 12 residues. The CDR3: CASSKRQSLPFF. DNA for the CDR3: TGTGCCAGCAGCAAACGACAGTCCCTCCCGTTCTTC.

The rearrangement links TRBV6-1 to TRBJ2-1, with 8 bases aligning to TRBD1. Germline CDR1 reads MNHNS; CDR2 reads SASEGT. The CDR3 runs 16 residues. The ends lost 6 bases at V and 4 bases at J; junction bases unmatched: 11. The DNA of the CDR3 is TGTGCCAGCAGCCCGATCCGGACAGGGAAATACAATGAGCAGTTCTTC. It encodes CASSPIRTGKYNEQFF.

The chain couples TRBV10-3 to TRBJ2-7; D uncertain. V was clipped by 0 bases and J by 4 bases, with 13 bases between them. From germline, CDR1 is ENHRY and CDR2 SYGVKD. The CDR3 contains 15 residues. CDR3 sequence (DNA): TGTGCCATCAGTGAGTCGAGCCCCAGTCCTTACGAGCAGTACTTC. Protein: CAISESSPSPYEQYF.